The subject of this entry is one TCR beta chain. With 6 bases removed from V and 4 bases from J, the gap between germline ends came to 15 bases. CDR1 is SEHNR, CDR2 FQNEAQ, per germline (reference sequence). The CDR3 covers 14 residues. The sample belongs to a study of T cells in Graves' hyperthyroidism and ophthalmopathy. TCR beta CDR3 regions were amplified from RNA transcripts. A set of HTBI primers served as the primers for a first-round RT-PCR of the TCR CDR3. TCRdb processed the multiplex PCR reads anew with MiXCR; each CDR3 protein has one entry. The sample shows 250,000 to 350,000 distinct CDR3 sequences, about 20% of them seen only once.

The sequence came from a man aged 25-45 years with Graves' ophthalmopathy. What was sequenced was blood. The genes are TRBV7-9 and TRBJ1-1; D is undetermined. The CDR3: CASSRAEWATEAFF. The CDR3 DNA is TGTGCCAGCAGTCGGGCAGAATGGGCCACTGAAGCTTTCTTT.